The 18 T cell receptor beta chains reported below all come from one sample, sequenced in a study of blood T cells in healthy people across ages. Primed by a sample-barcoded 5' primer and a J-beta primer mix, a second PCR proceeded for roughly 6 to 12 cycles. TCRdb reanalysed the 5' RACE reads using MiXCR and keeps one entry per CDR3 protein. The repertoire holds around 650,000 distinct CDR3 sequences, with around 38% as singletons. Sequencing was carried out using blood. The receptors derive from an elderly man in good health.

The chain links TRBV20-1 to TRBJ2-5, with D possibly being TRBD2 (5 bases). From germline, CDR1 is DFQATT and CDR2 SNEGSKA (reference sequence). The CDR3 sequence is 14 residues long. Between the trimmed V and J ends, which lost 3 bases and 2 bases, there was a span of 13 bases. CDR3 sequence (DNA): TGCAGTGCTAGCATAGGAGGAGTTCAAGAGACCCAGTACTTC. Residues: CSASIGGVQETQYF.

The chain couples TRBV19 to TRBJ2-3; D unclear. V lost 3 bases to trimming and J lost 1 base, with 8 bases between them. This CDR3 has 14 amino acids. CDR1 and CDR2 from the germline V gene are LNHDA and SQIVND (reference sequence). The CDR3 DNA sequence: TGTGCCAGTAGTATGAATGGGGGCACAGATACGCAGTATTTT. It specifies CASSMNGGTDTQYF.

This clonotype came up a few times. The V call is TRBV6-6, the J call TRBJ2-1; D remains ambiguous. This CDR3 region has 13 residues. V shed 1 base and J shed 8 bases, with 9 bases lying between them. Germline CDR1 reads MNHNY; CDR2 reads SVGAGI (reference sequence). This chain's CDR3 is CASSYFGVDEQFF. The CDR3 bases are TGTGCCAGCAGTTACTTCGGTGTCGATGAGCAGTTCTTC.

This clonotype occurred a few times. The chain employs TRBV28 and TRBJ2-7, with 7 bases lining up with TRBD1. Germline V gene sequence: CDR1 MDHEN, CDR2 SYDVKM. The CDR3 is made up of 14 amino acids. The ends lost 6 bases at V and 3 bases at J; junction bases unmatched: 8. The CDR3: CASSPETGIYEQYF. CDR3 DNA sequence: TGTGCCAGCAGCCCCGAGACAGGGATCTACGAGCAGTACTTC.

This chain links TRBV12-3 or TRBV12-4 with TRBJ1-4; D gene ambiguous. CDR3 length: 15 amino acids. Trimming cost V 1 base and J 6 bases, with 12 bases left between them. The CDR3 DNA sequence: TGTGCCAGCAGTTTAGGTGGCAGCGAGTATGAAAAACTGTTTTTT. This gives the protein CASSLGGSEYEKLFF.

This chain links TRBV20-1 with TRBJ2-3; 9 bases are shared with TRBD1. V lost 6 bases to trimming and J lost 8 bases; unmatched junction nucleotides: 15. CDR1 DFQATT and CDR2 SNEGSKA come from the germline V gene (reference sequence). This CDR3 has 15 residues. DNA of the CDR3: TGCAGTGCGGGAGCGGACAGGGGCGCCTTAGGTACGCAGTATTTT. Protein: CSAGADRGALGTQYF.

This clonotype showed up just a few times. The gene calls are TRBV20-1 and TRBJ2-1; D unresolved. The CDR3 covers 16 residues. Between the trimmed V and J ends, which lost 5 bases and 0 bases, there was a span of 17 bases. In germline, CDR1 is DFQATT, CDR2 SNEGSKA (reference sequence). CDR3 coding DNA: TGCAGTGCTCGCCGTAAGGAGCACAGCTCCTACAATGAGCAGTTCTTC. Its protein product is CSARRKEHSSYNEQFF.

The J gene is TRBJ2-1, the V gene TRBV9; D remains ambiguous. Germline assignment: CDR1 SGDLS and CDR2 YYNGEE. The CDR3 spans 17 residues. Trimming removed 0 bases from V and 2 bases from J, with 15 bases in between. The CDR3 nucleotides read TGTGCCAGCAGCGTAGCTCATCAGGCGGCAGCCTACAATGAGCAGTTCTTC. Translated: CASSVAHQAAAYNEQFF. Complete variable domain (other parts from reference TRBV9 and TRBJ2-1): DSGVTQTPKHLITATGQRVTLRCSPRSGDLSVYWYQQSLDQGLQFLIQYYNGEERAKGNILERFSAQQFPDLHSELNLSSLELGDSALYFCASSVAHQAAAYNEQFFGPGTRLTVL.

V usage is TRBV2 and J usage is TRBJ2-1, with TRBD2 matching over 13 bases. J was trimmed by 9 bases and V by 7 bases; bases with no gene match: 15. CDR3 length: 17 residues. CDR1 and CDR2 from the germline V gene are SNHLY and FYNNEI. The CDR3 protein is CASILNLLAGGPGEQFF. Here the CDR3 DNA reads TGTGCCAGCATCCTGAACCTACTAGCGGGGGGGCCGGGTGAGCAGTTCTTC.

This clonotype was counted only a few times. This rearrangement joins TRBV6-2 or TRBV6-3 to TRBJ2-5; D may be TRBD1 (5 bases). Germline loops: CDR1 MNHEY, CDR2 SVGEGT. The CDR3 contains 13 residues. With 2 bases removed from V and 5 bases from J, the gap between germline ends came to 9 bases. The CDR3 DNA sequence: TGTGCCAGCAGTTACCAGGGCCGGGAGACCCAGTACTTC. Protein sequence: CASSYQGRETQYF.

The sample holds a few counts of this clonotype. The rearrangement joins TRBV5-1 to TRBJ2-7, with TRBD1 matching 9 bases. The V and J ends lost 6 bases and 5 bases, in that order; junction bases with no gene match: 6. Looked up from germline, CDR1 is SGHRS and CDR2 is YFSETQ. The CDR3 spans 13 residues. DNA of the CDR3: TGCGCCAGCAAAATAGGGACAGGGAACGAGCAGTACTTC. As protein: CASKIGTGNEQYF.

CDR3 loop: CASSPNRVEETQYF. CDR3 sequence (DNA): TGTGCCAGCTCACCGAACAGGGTCGAAGAGACCCAGTACTTC. The chain couples TRBV18 to TRBJ2-5; D possibly corresponds to TRBD1 (6 bases). Per the germline V gene, CDR1 is KGHSH and CDR2 is LQKENI. The CDR3 is 14 amino acids. Trimming pared 3 bases from V and 3 bases from J, leaving 11 bases between.

This clonotype has more than one count but fewer than ten. The CDR3: CASSQELASTDTQYF. The CDR3 DNA sequence: TGCGCCAGCAGCCAAGAACTAGCGTCCACAGATACGCAGTATTTT. The chain has TRBV4-3 and TRBJ2-3, with 7 positions matching TRBD2. Germline CDR1 is LGHNA and CDR2 is YSLEER. Trimming cost V 0 bases and J 2 bases; bases outside gene matches: 2. The CDR3 is 15 residues long.

This chain connects TRBV27 to TRBJ2-7; maybe TRBD2 (5 bases). The V gene's germline CDR1 is MNHEY and CDR2 SMNVEV (reference sequence). Trimming took 3 bases from V and 0 from J, leaving 18 bases between them. This CDR3 region has 17 residues. Here the CDR3 reads CASSLGEAASFSYEQYF. Written as DNA, the CDR3 is TGTGCCAGCAGTTTGGGAGAGGCGGCGAGTTTCTCCTACGAGCAGTACTTC.

The V call is TRBV7-2, the J call TRBJ1-3, with D perhaps matching TRBD1 (5 bases). Germline-derived CDR1 and CDR2 are SGHTA and FQGNSA. The CDR3 has 17 residues. V lost 2 bases and J lost 0, with 14 bases in between. The CDR3 coding sequence is TGTGCCAGCAGCTTAATGGGGGGACTCAGCTCTGGAAACACCATATATTTT. Translated: CASSLMGGLSSGNTIYF. Variable domain in full (rest from reference TRBV7-2 and TRBJ1-3): GAGVSQSPSNKVTEKGKDVELRCDPISGHTALYWYRQSLGQGLEFLIYFQGNSAPDKSGLPSDRFSAERTGGSVSTLTIQRTQQEDSAVYLCASSLMGGLSSGNTIYFGEGSWLTVV.

This chain joins TRBV2 and TRBJ2-6; the D gene is possibly TRBD1 (6 bases). V was cut by 6 bases and J by 0 bases, with 15 bases left in between. The CDR3 contains 17 residues. The germline V gene encodes CDR1 SNHLY and CDR2 FYNNEI. CDR3 nucleotides: TGTGCCAGCAGCAGGGGTCATCTCCTCTCTGGGGCCAACGTCCTGACTTTC. This codes for CASSRGHLLSGANVLTF.

This clonotype was seen only a few times. The chain combines TRBV4-2 with TRBJ2-1; 8 positions agree with TRBD2. The germline V gene encodes CDR1 LGHNA and CDR2 YNFKEQ. V lost 3 bases and J lost 4; bases outside the gene matches: 8. The CDR3 runs 16 residues. The CDR3 DNA follows: TGTGCCAGCAGCCAGGAGGCGGCTAGCGGGTACAATGAGCAGTTCTTC. Protein sequence: CASSQEAASGYNEQFF.

A few counts support this clonotype. The genes are TRBV28 and TRBJ1-1, with a tentative D call TRBD1 (6 bases). The CDR3 is 12 residues long. Germline V gene data show CDR1 as MDHEN and CDR2 as SYDVKM. Deletions cut 1 base from V and 11 bases from J, with 11 bases between. The CDR3, as DNA: TGTGCCAGCAGTTTATCTAACAGGGCCGCTTTCTTT. It encodes CASSLSNRAAFF. The full variable domain, completed using reference TRBV28 and TRBJ1-1, is DVKVTQSSRYLVKRTGEKVFLECVQDMDHENMFWYRQDPGLGLRLIYFSYDVKMKEKGDIPEGYSVSREKKERFSLILESASTNQTSMYLCASSLSNRAAFFGQGTRLTVV.